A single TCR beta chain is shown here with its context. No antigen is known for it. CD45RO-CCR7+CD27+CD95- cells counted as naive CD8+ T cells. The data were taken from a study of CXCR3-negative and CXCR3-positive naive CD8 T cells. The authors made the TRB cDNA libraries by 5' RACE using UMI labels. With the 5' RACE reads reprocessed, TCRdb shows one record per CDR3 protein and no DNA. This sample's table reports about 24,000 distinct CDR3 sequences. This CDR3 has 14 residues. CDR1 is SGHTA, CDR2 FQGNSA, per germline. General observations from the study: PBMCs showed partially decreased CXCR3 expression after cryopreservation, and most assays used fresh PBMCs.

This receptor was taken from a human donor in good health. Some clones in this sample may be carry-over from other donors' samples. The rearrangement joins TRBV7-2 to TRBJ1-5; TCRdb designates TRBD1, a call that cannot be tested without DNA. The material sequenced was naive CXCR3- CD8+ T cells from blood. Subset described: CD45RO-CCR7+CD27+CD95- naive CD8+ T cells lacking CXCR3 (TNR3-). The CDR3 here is CASSPRQGNQPQHF. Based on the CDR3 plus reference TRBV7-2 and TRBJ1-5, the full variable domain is GAGVSQSPSNKVTEKGKDVELRCDPISGHTALYWYRQSLGQGLEFLIYFQGNSAPDKSGLPSDRFSAERTGGSVSTLTIQRTQQEDSAVYLCASSPRQGNQPQHFGDGTRLSIL.